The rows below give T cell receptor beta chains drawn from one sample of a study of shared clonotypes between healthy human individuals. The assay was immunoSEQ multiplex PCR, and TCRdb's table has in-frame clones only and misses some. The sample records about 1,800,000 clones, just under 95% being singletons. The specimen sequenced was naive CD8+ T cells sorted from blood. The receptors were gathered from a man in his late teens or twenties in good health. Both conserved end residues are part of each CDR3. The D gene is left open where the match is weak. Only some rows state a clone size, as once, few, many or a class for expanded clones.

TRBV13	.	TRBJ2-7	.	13	CASSPRLGDEQYF	TGTGCCAGCAGTCCCCGACTGGGCGACGAGCAGTACTTC
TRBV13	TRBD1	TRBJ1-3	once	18	CASSLEGTDRASGDTIYF	TGTGCCAGCAGCTTAGAGGGGACGGACAGGGCCTCTGGGGACACCATATATTTT
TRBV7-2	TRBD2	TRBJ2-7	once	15	CASSGESSGPYEQYF	TGTGCCAGCAGCGGGGAGTCTAGCGGTCCCTACGAGCAGTACTTC
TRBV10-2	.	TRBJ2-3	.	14	CASIDGSGADTQYF	TGCGCCAGCATAGACGGGAGTGGAGCAGATACGCAGTATTTT
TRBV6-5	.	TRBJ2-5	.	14	CASSSGPIQETQYF	TGTGCCAGCAGTTCGGGACCCATCCAAGAGACCCAGTACTTC
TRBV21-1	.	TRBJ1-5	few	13	CASSRGGYQPQHF	TGTGCCAGCAGCAGGGGCGGCTATCAGCCCCAGCATTTT
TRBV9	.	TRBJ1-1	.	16	CASSVGHRDPNTEAFF	TGTGCCAGCAGCGTAGGGCATAGGGATCCCAACACTGAAGCTTTCTTT
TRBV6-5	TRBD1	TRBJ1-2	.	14	CASAEQGSSYGYTF	TGTGCCAGCGCAGAACAGGGGAGCTCCTATGGCTACACCTTC
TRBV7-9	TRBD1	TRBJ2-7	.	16	CASSPEGTGGIDEQYF	TGTGCCAGCAGCCCCGAAGGTACAGGGGGCATAGACGAGCAGTACTTC
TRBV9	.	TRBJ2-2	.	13	CASSVDGPGELFF	TGTGCCAGCAGCGTGGACGGACCCGGGGAGCTGTTTTTT
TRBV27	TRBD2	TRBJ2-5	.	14	CASTPGGAGETQYF	TGTGCCAGCACCCCCGGGGGGGCCGGGGAGACCCAGTACTTC
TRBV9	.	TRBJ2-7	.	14	CASSVGGESHEQYF	TGTGCCAGCAGCGTAGGAGGTGAGTCCCACGAGCAGTACTTC
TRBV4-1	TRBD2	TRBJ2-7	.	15	CASSQGTSGGFEQYF	TGCGCCAGCAGCCAAGGTACTAGCGGGGGGTTCGAGCAGTACTTC
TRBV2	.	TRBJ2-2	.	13	CASSDGNTGELFF	TGTGCCAGCAGTGACGGGAACACCGGGGAGCTGTTTTTT
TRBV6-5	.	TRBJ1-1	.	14	CASSPTEGNTEAFF	TGTGCCAGCAGCCCGACAGAGGGGAACACTGAAGCTTTCTTT
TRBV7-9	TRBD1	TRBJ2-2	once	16	CASSPRDRENTGELFF	TGTGCCAGCAGCCCTCGGGACAGGGAGAACACCGGGGAGCTGTTTTTT
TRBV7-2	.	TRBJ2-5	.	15	CASSLGGAQSGTQYF	TGTGCCAGCAGCTTAGGCGGGGCCCAAAGCGGGACCCAGTACTTC
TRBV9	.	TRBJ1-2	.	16	CASSVDGEGGNYGYTF	TGTGCCAGCAGCGTAGATGGAGAGGGGGGAAACTATGGCTACACCTTC
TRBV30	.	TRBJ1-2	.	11	CAWVAGDGYTF	TGTGCCTGGGTGGCGGGGGACGGCTACACCTTC
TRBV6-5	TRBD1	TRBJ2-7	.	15	CASRPGTGLPYEQYF	TGTGCCAGCAGACCTGGGACAGGACTTCCCTACGAGCAGTACTTC
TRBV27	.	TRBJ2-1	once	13	CASSLLISNEQFF	TGTGCCAGCAGTTTATTGATCAGCAATGAGCAGTTCTTC
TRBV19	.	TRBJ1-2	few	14	CASSMTPEGYGYTF	TGTGCCAGTAGTATGACCCCCGAGGGCTATGGCTACACCTTC
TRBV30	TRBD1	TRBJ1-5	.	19	CAWSVPDRGFGYSNQPQHF	TGTGCCTGGAGTGTCCCAGACAGGGGGTTCGGCTATAGCAATCAGCCCCAGCATTTT
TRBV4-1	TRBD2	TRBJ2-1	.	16	CASSQGGLAGSGEQFF	TGCGCCAGCAGCCAAGGGGGTTTAGCGGGGTCTGGTGAGCAGTTCTTC
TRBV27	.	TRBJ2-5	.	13	CASSLAQGETQYF	TGTGCCAGCAGTTTAGCACAGGGAGAGACCCAGTACTTC
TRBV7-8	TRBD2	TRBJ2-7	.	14	CASSLGGRIYEQYF	TGTGCCAGCAGCTTAGGCGGGAGAATCTACGAGCAGTACTTC
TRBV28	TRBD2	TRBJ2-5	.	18	CASSLPGLAGGLTETQYF	TGTGCCAGCAGCCTACCGGGACTAGCGGGGGGGCTGACGGAGACCCAGTACTTC
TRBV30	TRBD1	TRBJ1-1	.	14	CAWSETGLNTEAFF	TGTGCCTGGAGTGAGACAGGGTTGAACACTGAAGCTTTCTTT
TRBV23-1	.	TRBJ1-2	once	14	CASSPSSTNYGYTF	TGCGCCAGCAGCCCCTCCTCGACTAACTATGGCTACACCTTC
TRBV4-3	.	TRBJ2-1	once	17	CASSQIRGGGLYNEQFF	TGCGCCAGCAGCCAAATAAGGGGGGGAGGGCTCTACAATGAGCAGTTCTTC
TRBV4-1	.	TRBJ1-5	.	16	CASSQEPGISNQPQHF	TGCGCCAGCAGCCAAGAGCCCGGGATCAGCAATCAGCCCCAGCATTTT
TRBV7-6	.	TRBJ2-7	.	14	CASSQSGPTYEQYF	TGTGCCAGCAGCCAGTCCGGGCCAACCTACGAGCAGTACTTC